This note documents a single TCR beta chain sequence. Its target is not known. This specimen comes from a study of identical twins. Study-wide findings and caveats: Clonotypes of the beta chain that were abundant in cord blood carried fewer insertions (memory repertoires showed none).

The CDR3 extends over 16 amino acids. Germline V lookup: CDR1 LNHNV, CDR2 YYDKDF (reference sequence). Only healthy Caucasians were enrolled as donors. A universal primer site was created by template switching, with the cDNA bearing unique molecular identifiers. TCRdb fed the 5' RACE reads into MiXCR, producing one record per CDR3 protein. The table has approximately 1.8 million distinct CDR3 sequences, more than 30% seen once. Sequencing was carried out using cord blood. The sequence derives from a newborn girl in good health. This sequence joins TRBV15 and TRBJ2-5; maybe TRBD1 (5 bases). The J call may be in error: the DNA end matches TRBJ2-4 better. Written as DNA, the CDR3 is TGTGCCACCAGCAGAGAACCTTCGATAAAAGGGGTCATTCAGTACTTC. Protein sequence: CATSREPSIKGVIQYF.